By its share, the clone carrying this T cell receptor (beta chain) is medium-sized. The CDR3 length is 14 residues. CDR1 is MRHNA, CDR2 SNTAGT, per germline. V gave up 0 bases and J gave up 5 bases; unmatched junction bases: 0. TCRdb's table, derived via immunoSEQ multiplex PCR, lists solely in-frame clones and lacks some. The sample carries nearly 50,000 clones, about nine tenths recorded once. The sample is drawn from a study of blood T cell repertoires in COVID-19. As for the study in general: Sources were T cells, B-cell-depleted T cells, or PBMCs; the material itself was cDNA or gDNA.

The chain couples TRBV6-4 to TRBJ1-1; 10 bases are a match to TRBD1. Sample: peripheral blood. This TCR came from a woman aged 80 or over with COVID-19, enrolled during active disease. CDR3 residues: CASSDSDRGTEAFF. In DNA form, the CDR3 reads TGTGCCAGCAGTGACTCGGACAGGGGGACTGAAGCTTTCTTT.